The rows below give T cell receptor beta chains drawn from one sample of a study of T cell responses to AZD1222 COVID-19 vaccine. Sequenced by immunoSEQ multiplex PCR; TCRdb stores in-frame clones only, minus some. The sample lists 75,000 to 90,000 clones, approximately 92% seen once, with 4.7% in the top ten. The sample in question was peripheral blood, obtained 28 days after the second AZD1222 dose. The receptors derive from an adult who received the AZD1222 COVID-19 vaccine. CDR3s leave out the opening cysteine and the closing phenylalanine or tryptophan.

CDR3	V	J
ASSLGSENTEAF	TRBV10-2	TRBJ1-1
ASSLTGGAREQF	TRBV19	TRBJ2-1
ASSVDPNEQF	TRBV9	TRBJ2-1
ASGRPGSADTQY	TRBV27	TRBJ2-3
ASSGSGRRGGTDTQY	TRBV5-1	TRBJ2-3
ASSSDRPDRRYEQY	TRBV4-1	TRBJ2-7
ASSPTDIFIGAF	TRBV9	TRBJ1-1
ASSSKTGTSRNTGELF	TRBV5-1	TRBJ2-2
ASRPPDNNYGYT	TRBV5-1	TRBJ1-2
ASTYSTPKASPLH	TRBV28	TRBJ1-6
ASSLVQAEQF	TRBV5-4	TRBJ2-1
ASSQPQGTQY	TRBV4-2	TRBJ2-3
ASRSDDAENTGELF	TRBV7-9	TRBJ2-2
ASSLSKGGYEQY	TRBV27	TRBJ2-7
ASRKGGGTEAF	TRBV4-1	TRBJ1-1
AWRQGVDTQY	TRBV30	TRBJ2-3
ASSYWRGRGSKVDEQY	TRBV6-2/TRBV6-3	TRBJ2-7
ASSLPPGNTEAF	TRBV7-9	TRBJ1-1
ASSEGGVAKNIQY	TRBV19	TRBJ2-4
ASSLDLGTEGNQPQH	TRBV28	TRBJ1-5
ASSRTGGTEAF	TRBV12-3/TRBV12-4	TRBJ1-1
ASSGSTGIYEQY	TRBV6-5	TRBJ2-7
ASRRNIPTNEKLF	TRBV27	TRBJ1-4
ASAETGELF	TRBV7-3	TRBJ2-2
ASSTLAGGWKETQY	TRBV19	TRBJ2-5
ASSLKTGTNEKLF	TRBV5-6	TRBJ1-4
ASSQLQDRVLGNYGYT	TRBV4-3	TRBJ1-2
ASSETTSGSYNEQF	TRBV2	TRBJ2-1
ASRKGTENEKLF	TRBV7-2	TRBJ1-4